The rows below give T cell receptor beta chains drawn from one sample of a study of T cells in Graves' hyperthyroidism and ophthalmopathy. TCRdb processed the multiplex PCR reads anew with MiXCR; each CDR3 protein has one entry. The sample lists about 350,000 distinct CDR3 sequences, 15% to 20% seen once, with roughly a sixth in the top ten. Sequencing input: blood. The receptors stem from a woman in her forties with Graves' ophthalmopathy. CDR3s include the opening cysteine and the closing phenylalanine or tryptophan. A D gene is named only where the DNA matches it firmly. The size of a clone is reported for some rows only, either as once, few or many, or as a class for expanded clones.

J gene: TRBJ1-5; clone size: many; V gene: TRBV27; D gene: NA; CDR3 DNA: TGTGCCAGCGGGGCAAGGGGCGAGGGTCAGCCCCAGCATTTT; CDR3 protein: CASGARGEGQPQHF
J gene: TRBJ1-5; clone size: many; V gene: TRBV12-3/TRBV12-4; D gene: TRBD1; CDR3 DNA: TGTGCCAGCAGTTACAGGGGGCTTCATCAGCCCCAGCATTTT; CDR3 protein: CASSYRGLHQPQHF
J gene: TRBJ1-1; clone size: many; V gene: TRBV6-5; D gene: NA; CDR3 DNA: TGTGCCAGCAGTTCACAGATGAACACTGAAGCTTTCTTT; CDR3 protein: CASSSQMNTEAFF
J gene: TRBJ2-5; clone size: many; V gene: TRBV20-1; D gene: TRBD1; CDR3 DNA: TGCAGTGCAATTCGAGACAGGGGGTGGGAGACCCAGTACTTC; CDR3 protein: CSAIRDRGWETQYF
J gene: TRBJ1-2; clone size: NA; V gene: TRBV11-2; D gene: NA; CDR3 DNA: TGTGCCAGCAGCTCTCCGACTGTTAGGGGCCCAAGAAACTATGGCTACACCTTC; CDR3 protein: CASSSPTVRGPRNYGYTF
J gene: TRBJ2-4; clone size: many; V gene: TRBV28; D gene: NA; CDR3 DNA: TGTGCCAGCAGTTTAGGCGTTGGGGAGAGAAACATTCAGTACTTC; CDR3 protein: CASSLGVGERNIQYF
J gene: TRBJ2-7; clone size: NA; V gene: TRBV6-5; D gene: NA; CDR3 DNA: TGTGCCAGCAGTTACTTCGGGAGTACGTCGTACGAGCAGTACTTC; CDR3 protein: CASSYFGSTSYEQYF
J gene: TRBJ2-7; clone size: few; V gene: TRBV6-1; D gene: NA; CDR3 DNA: TGTGCCAGCAGTAAACACTTGGACAGTTACGAGCAGTACTTC; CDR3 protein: CASSKHLDSYEQYF
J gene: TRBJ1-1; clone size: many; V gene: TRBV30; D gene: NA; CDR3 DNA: TGTGCCTGGAGTCGTAGGGAGGAATACGAAGCTTTCTTT; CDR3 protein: CAWSRREEYEAFF
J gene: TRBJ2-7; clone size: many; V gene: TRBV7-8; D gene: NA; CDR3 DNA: TGTGCCAGCAGCTTAGGACGGGCGTCGCCCTACGAGCAGTACTTC; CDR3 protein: CASSLGRASPYEQYF
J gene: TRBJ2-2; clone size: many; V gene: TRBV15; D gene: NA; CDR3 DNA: TGTGCCACCAGCGGCCGGGAAAACACCGGGGAGCTGTTTTTT; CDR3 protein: CATSGRENTGELFF
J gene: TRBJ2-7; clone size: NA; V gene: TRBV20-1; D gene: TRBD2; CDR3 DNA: TGCAGTGCTAGCGGCGGGAGTAACACCGGGGAGCAGTACTTC; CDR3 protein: CSASGGSNTGEQYF
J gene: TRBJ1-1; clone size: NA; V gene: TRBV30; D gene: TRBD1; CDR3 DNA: TGTGCCTGGGAGACAGGGGAAGAAGCTTTCTTT; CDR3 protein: CAWETGEEAFF
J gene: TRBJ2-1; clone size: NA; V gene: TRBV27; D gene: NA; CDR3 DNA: TGTGCCAGCAGTCCTATCGGGTCACGGTACGAGCAGTTCTTC; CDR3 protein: CASSPIGSRYEQFF
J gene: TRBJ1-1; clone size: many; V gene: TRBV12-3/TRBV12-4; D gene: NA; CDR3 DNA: TGTGCCAGCAGTTTAACATCCGGATTTAACACTGAAGCTTTCTTT; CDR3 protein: CASSLTSGFNTEAFF
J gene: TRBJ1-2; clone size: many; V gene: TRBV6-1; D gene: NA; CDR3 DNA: TGTGCCAGCAGTGAACTGTATGGAAACTATGGCTACACCTTC; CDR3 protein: CASSELYGNYGYTF
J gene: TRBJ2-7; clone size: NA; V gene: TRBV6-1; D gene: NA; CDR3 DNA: TGTGCCAGCAGCCAGGGTGGGACTGTGGTTCCCTACGAGCAGTACTTC; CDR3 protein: CASSQGGTVVPYEQYF
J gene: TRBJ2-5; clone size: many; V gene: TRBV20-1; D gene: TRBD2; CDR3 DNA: TGCAGTGCTAGAGAGGGGACTAGCCGTTCCGAGACCCAGTACTTC; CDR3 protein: CSAREGTSRSETQYF
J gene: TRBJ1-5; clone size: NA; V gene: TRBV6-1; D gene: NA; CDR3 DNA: TGTGCCAGCCAGGGTAGGACTGGTTCCCAGCCCCAGCATTTT; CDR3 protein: CASQGRTGSQPQHF
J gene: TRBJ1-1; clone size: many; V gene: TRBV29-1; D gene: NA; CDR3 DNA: TGCAGCGTTGCTGGACAGCCGAACACTGAAGCTTTCTTT; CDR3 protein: CSVAGQPNTEAFF
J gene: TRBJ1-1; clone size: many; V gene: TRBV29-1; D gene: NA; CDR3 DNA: TGCAGCGTTGCTGGCGGCCCGATGAACACTGAAGCTTTCTTT; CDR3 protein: CSVAGGPMNTEAFF
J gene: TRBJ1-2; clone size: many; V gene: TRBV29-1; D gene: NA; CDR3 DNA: TGCAGCGTTGAGTGGCAGATACCAAACTATGGCTACACCTTC; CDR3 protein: CSVEWQIPNYGYTF
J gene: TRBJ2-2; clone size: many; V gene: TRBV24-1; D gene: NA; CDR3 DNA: TGTGCCACCTCCAACACGAACGGAAAAACCGGGGAGCTGTTTTTT; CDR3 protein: CATSNTNGKTGELFF
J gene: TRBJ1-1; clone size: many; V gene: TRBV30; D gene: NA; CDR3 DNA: TGTGCCTGGAAATGGGGAAGGACGAACACTGAAGCTTTCTTT; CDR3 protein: CAWKWGRTNTEAFF
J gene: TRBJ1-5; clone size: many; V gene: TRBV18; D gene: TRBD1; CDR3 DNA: TGTGCCAGCTCAACGGGCGGACAGGGGAATCAGCCCCAGCATTTT; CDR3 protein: CASSTGGQGNQPQHF
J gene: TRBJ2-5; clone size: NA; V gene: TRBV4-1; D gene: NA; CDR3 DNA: TGCGCCAGCAGCCAGGGAATTATGGGTGCCGAAGAGACCCAGTACTTC; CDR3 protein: CASSQGIMGAEETQYF
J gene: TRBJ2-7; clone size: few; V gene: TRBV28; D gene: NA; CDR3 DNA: TGTGCCAGCAGTTCGGGACAAACGGCACGTAGTTCTTACGAGCAGTACTTC; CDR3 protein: CASSSGQTARSSYEQYF
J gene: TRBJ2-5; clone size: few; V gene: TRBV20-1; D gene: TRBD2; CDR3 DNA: TGCAGTGCTCACCCCGGGACTAGCGGGAAGACTGAGACCCAGTACTTC; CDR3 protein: CSAHPGTSGKTETQYF
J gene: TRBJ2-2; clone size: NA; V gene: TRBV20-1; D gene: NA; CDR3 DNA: TGCAGTGCTCCCGGAGTCGGGAGCGTCACCGGGGAGCTGTTTTTT; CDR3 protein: CSAPGVGSVTGELFF
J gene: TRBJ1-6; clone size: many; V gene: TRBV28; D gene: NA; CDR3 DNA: TGTGCCAGCAGTTTCCCGACAGGTAGCTCACCCCTCCACTTT; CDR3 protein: CASSFPTGSSPLHF
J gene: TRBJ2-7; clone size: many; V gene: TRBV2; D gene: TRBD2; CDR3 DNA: TGTGCCAGCATTGGGACTAGCTCCTACGAGCAGTACTTC; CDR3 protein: CASIGTSSYEQYF
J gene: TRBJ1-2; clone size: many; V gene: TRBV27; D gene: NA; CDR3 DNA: TGTGCCAGCAGTTTATCTTGGAGATGGGGGCGCCTCTATGGCTACACCTTC; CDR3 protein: CASSLSWRWGRLYGYTF
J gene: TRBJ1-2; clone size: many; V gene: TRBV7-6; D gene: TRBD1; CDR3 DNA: TGTGCCAGCAGCTTAGGGGCGGCAGGGGGCCAGAACTATGGCTACACCTTC; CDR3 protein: CASSLGAAGGQNYGYTF
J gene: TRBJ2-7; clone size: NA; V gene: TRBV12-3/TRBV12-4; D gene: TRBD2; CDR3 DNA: TGTGCCAGCAGCCCAGCGGGACCTCTGTACGAGCAGTACTTC; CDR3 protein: CASSPAGPLYEQYF
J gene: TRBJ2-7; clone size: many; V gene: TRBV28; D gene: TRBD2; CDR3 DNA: TGTGCCAGCAGTGCCGTAGCGGGGGGCTCCTACGAGCAGTACTTC; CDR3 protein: CASSAVAGGSYEQYF
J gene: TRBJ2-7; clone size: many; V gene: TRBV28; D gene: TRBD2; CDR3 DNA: TGTGCCAGCAGTTTCGCTGTGCGGACTAGCTACGAGCAGTACTTC; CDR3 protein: CASSFAVRTSYEQYF
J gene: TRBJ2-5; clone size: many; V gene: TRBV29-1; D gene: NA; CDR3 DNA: TGCAGCGTTGAAGAGGGACTCAGAGAGACCCAGTACTTC; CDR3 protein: CSVEEGLRETQYF
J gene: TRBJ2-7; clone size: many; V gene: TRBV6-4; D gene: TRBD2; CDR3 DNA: TGTGCCAGCGGTGGCGGGAGAGAGCAGTACTTC; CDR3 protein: CASGGGREQYF
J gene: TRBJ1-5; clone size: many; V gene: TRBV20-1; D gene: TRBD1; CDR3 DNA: TGCAGTGCTACCCGGGACAGGAGCGATCAGCCCCAGCATTTT; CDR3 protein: CSATRDRSDQPQHF
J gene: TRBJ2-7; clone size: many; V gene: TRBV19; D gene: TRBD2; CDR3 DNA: TGTGCCAGTAGTACGCCGGGACTAGCGGACCGCTCCTACGAGCAGTACTTC; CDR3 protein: CASSTPGLADRSYEQYF
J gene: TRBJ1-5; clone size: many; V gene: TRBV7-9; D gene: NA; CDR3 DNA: TGTGCCAGCAGCTTGGAGGGCGGTCAGCCCCAGCATTTT; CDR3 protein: CASSLEGGQPQHF
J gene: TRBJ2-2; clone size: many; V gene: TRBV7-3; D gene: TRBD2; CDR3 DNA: TGTGCCAGCAGCTCGGGACTAGCGACCGGGGAGCTGTTTTTT; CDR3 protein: CASSSGLATGELFF
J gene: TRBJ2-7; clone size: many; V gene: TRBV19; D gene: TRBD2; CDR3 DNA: TGTGCCAGTAGTCCACGGACTAGCGGGAGGTCCTACGAGCAGTACTTC; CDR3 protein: CASSPRTSGRSYEQYF
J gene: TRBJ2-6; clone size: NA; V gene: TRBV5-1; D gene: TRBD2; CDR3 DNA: TGCGCCAGCAGCTTCGGACTAGCGGGGACCTCTGGGGCCAACGTCCTGACTTTC; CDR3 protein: CASSFGLAGTSGANVLTF
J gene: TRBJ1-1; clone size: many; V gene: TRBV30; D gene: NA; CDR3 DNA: TGTGCCTGGATGCTAAACACTGAAGCTTTCTTT; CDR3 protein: CAWMLNTEAFF
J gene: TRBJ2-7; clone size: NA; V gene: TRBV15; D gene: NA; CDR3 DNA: TGTGCCACCAGCTGGGGGATGGCAGAGCAGTACTTC; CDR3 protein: CATSWGMAEQYF
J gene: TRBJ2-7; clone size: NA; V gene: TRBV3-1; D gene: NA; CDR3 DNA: TGTGCCAGCAGCGGGGGGCCATCAAATGCCTACGAGCAGTACTTC; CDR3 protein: CASSGGPSNAYEQYF
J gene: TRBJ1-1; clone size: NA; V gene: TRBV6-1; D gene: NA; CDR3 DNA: TGTGCCAGCAGTCCCCGGTTGGGTAAAGCTTTCTTT; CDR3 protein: CASSPRLGKAFF